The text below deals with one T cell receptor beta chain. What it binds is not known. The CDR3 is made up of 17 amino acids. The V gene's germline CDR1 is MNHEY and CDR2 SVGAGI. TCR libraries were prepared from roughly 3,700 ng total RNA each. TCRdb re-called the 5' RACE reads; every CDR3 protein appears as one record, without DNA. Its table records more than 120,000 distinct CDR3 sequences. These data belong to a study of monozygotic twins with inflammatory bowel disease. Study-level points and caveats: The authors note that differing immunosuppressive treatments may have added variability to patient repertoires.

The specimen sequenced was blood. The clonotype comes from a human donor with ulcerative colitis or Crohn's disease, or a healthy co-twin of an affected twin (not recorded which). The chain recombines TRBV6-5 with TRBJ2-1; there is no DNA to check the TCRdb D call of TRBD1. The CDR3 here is CASSSSQGASGFNEQFF.